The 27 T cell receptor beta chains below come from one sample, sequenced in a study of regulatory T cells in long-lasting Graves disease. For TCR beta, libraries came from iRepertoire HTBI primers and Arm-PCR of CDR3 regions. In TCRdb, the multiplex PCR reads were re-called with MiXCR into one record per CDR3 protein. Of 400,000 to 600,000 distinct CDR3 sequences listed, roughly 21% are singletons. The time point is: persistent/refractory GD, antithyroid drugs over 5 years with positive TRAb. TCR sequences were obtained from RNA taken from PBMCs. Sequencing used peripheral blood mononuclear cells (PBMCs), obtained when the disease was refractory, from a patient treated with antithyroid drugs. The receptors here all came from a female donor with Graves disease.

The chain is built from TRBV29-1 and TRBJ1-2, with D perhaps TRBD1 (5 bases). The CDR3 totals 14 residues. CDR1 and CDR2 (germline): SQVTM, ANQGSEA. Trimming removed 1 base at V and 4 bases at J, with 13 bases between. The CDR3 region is CSVEGAGGVYGYTF. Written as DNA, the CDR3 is TGCAGCGTTGAAGGGGCCGGAGGGGTCTATGGCTACACCTTC.

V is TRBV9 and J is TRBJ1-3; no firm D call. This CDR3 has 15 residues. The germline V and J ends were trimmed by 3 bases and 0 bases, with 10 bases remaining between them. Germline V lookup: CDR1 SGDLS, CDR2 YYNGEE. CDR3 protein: CASSEDRYSGNTIYF. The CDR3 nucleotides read TGTGCCAGCAGCGAGGACCGCTACTCTGGAAACACCATATATTTT.

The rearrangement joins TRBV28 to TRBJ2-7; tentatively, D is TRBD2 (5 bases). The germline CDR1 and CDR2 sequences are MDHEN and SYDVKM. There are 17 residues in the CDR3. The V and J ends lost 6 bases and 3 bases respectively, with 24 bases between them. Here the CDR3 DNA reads TGTGCCAGCAGCTCCATGGACCTAGCTTCATCCCTCTACGAGCAGTACTTC. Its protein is CASSSMDLASSLYEQYF.

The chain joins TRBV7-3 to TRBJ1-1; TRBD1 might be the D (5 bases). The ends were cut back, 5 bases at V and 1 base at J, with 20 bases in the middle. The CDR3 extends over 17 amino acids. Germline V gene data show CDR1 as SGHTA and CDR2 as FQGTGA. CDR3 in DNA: TGTGCCAGCAGCCCTGAACCAGGGCCCCAGGGGAACACTGAAGCTTTCTTT. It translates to CASSPEPGPQGNTEAFF.

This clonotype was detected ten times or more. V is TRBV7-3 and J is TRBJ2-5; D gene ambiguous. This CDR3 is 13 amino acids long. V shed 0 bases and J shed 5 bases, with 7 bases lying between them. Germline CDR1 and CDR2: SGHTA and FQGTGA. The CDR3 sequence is CASSLTKMETQYF. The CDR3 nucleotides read TGTGCCAGCAGCTTAACGAAAATGGAGACCCAGTACTTC.

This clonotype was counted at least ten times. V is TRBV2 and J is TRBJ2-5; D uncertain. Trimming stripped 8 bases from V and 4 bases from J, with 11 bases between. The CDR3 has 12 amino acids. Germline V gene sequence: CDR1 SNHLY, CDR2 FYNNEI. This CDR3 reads CASQRFGETQYF. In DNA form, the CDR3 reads TGTGCCAGCCAGCGATTCGGAGAGACCCAGTACTTC. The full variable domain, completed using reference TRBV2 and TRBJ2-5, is EPEVTQTPSHQVTQMGQEVILRCVPISNHLYFYWYRQILGQKVEFLVSFYNNEISEKSEIFDDQFSVERPDGSNFTLKIRSTKLEDSAMYFCASQRFGETQYFGPGTRLLVL.

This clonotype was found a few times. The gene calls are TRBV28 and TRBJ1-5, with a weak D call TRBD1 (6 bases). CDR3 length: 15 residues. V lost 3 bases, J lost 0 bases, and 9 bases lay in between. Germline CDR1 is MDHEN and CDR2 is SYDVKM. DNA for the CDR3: TGTGCCAGCAGTTTCAACAGGGATAGCAATCAGCCCCAGCATTTT. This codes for CASSFNRDSNQPQHF.

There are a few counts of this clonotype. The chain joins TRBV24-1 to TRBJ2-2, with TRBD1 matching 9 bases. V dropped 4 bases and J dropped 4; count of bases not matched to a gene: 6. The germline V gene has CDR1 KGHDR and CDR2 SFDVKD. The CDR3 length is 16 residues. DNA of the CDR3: TGTGCCACCAGTGAGGACAGGGGCGTGGGCACCGGGGAGCTGTTTTTT. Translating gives CATSEDRGVGTGELFF.

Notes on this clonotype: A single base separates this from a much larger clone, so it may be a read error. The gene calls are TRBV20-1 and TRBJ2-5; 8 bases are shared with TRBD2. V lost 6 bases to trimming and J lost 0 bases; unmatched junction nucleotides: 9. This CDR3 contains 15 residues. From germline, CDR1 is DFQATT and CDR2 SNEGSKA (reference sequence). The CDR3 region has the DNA TGCAGTGCACTACTAGCGGAGTTGTACCAAGAGACCCAGTACTTC. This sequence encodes CSALLAELYQETQYF.

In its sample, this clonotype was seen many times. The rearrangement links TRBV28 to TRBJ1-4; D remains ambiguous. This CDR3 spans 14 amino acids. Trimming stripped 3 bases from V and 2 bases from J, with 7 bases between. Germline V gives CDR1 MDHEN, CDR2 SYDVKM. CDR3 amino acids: CASSFRLTNEKLFF. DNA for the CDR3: TGTGCCAGCAGTTTTCGACTGACTAATGAAAAACTGTTTTTT.

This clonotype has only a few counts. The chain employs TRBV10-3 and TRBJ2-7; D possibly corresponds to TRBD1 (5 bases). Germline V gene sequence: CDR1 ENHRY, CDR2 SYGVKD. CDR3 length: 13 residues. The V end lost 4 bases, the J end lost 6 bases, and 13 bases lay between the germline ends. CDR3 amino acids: CAISGQGFFEQYF. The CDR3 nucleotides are TGTGCCATCAGTGGGCAGGGATTTTTCGAGCAGTACTTC.

CDR3 amino acids: CASSTTGRLDTEAFF. The CDR3 region has the DNA TGTGCCAGTAGTACGACAGGGAGGTTGGACACTGAAGCTTTCTTT. V is TRBV19 and J is TRBJ1-1; 7 bases line up with TRBD1. J gave up 3 bases and V 4 bases, and 8 bases lay outside the gene matches. Germline V gene lookup returns CDR1 LNHDA and CDR2 SQIVND (reference sequence). CDR3 length: 15 amino acids.

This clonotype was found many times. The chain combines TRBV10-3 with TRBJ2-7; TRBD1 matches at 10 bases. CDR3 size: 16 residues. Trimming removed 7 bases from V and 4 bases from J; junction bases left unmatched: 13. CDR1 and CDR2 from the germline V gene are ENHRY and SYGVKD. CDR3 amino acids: CAITPGPGQGRYEQYF. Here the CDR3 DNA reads TGTGCCATCACCCCCGGCCCGGGACAGGGGAGGTACGAGCAGTACTTC.

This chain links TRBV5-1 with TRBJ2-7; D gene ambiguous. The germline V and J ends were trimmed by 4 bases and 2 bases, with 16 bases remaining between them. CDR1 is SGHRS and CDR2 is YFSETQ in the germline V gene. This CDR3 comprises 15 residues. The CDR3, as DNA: TGCGCCAGCAGCCCAGCCCGTCTCGGTGCCTACGAGCAGTACTTC. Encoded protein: CASSPARLGAYEQYF.

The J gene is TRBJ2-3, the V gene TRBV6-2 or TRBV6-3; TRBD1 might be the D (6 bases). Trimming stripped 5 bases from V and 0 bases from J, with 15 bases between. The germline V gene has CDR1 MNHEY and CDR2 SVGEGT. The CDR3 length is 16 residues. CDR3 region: CASSDRQAASTDTQYF. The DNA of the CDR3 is TGTGCCAGCAGTGACAGACAGGCAGCTAGCACAGATACGCAGTATTTT.

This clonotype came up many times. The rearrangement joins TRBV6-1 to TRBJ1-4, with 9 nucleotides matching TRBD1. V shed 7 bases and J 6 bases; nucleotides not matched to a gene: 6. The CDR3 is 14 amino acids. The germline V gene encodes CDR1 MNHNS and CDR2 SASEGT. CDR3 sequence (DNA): TGTGCCAGCACCCCGGACAGGGGTTATGAAAAACTGTTTTTT. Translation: CASTPDRGYEKLFF.

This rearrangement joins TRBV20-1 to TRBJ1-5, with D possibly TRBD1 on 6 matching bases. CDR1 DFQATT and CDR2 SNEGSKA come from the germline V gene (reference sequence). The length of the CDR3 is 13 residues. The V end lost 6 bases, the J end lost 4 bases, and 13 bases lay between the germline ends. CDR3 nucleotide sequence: TGCAGTGCCCAAGGACAGTCGAATCAGCCCCAGCATTTT. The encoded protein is CSAQGQSNQPQHF.

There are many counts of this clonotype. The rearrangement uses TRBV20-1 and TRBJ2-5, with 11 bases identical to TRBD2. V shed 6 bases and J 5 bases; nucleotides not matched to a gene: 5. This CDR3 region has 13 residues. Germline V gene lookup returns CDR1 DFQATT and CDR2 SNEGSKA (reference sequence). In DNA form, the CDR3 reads TGCAGTGCCCAGACTAGCGGGGCGGAGACCCAGTACTTC. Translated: CSAQTSGAETQYF.

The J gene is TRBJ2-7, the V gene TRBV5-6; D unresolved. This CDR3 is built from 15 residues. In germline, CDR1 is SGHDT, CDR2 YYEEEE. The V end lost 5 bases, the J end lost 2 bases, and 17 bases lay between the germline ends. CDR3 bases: TGTGCCAGCAGAACGACGGGCAGGCCCCCCTACGAGCAGTACTTC. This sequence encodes CASRTTGRPPYEQYF. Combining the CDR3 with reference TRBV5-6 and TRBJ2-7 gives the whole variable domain DAGVTQSPTHLIKTRGQQVTLRCSPKSGHDTVSWYQQALGQGPQFIFQYYEEEERQRGNFPDRFSGHQFPNYSSELNVNALLLGDSALYLCASRTTGRPPYEQYFGPGTRLTVT.

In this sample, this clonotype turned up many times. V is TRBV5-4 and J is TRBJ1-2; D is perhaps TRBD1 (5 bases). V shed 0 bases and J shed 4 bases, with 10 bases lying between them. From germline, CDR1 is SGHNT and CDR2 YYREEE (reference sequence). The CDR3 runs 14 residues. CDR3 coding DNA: TGTGCCAGCAGCTTGGACCAGGGAATCTATGGCTACACCTTC. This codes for CASSLDQGIYGYTF.

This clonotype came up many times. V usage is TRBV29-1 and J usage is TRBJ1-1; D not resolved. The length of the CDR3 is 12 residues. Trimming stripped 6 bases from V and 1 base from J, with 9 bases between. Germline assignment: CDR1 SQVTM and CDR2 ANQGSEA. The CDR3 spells CSVPRSNTEAFF. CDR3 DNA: TGCAGCGTCCCGCGGTCGAACACTGAAGCTTTCTTT.

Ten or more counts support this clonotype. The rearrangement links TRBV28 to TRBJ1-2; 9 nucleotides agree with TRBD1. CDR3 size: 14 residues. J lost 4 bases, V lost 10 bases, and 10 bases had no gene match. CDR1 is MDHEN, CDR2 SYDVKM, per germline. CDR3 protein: CATEGTGTPYGYTF. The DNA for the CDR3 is TGTGCCACCGAGGGGACAGGGACACCCTATGGCTACACCTTC.

Written as DNA, the CDR3 is TGTGCCAGCAGCACCCCTGAAATGACGGGGGCGCGGATTGACAAAAACATTCAGTACTTC. Translated: CASSTPEMTGARIDKNIQYF. The chain employs TRBV7-9 and TRBJ2-4; the D gene could be TRBD1 or TRBD2 (6 bases each). CDR3 length equals 20 residues. Trimming removed 5 bases at V and 3 bases at J, with 29 bases between. CDR1 and CDR2 from the germline V gene are SEHNR and FQNEAQ (reference sequence).

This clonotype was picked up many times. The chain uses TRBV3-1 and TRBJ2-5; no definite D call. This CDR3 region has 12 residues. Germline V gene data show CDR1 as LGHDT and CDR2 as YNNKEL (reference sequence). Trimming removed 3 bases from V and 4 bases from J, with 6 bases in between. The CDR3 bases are TGTGCCAGCAGCCAGTATTCAGAGACCCAGTACTTC. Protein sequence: CASSQYSETQYF.

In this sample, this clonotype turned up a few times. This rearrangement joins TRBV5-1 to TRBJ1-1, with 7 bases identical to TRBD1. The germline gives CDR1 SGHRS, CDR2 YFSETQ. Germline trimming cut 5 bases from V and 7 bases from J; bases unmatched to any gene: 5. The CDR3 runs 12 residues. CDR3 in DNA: TGCGCCAGCAGAACAGGGGTTGATGAAGCTTTCTTT. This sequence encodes CASRTGVDEAFF.

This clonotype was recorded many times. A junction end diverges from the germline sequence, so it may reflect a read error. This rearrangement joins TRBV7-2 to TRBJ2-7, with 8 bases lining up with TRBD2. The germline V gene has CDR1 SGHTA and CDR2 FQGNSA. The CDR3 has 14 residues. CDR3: CASSLAGRIYEQYF. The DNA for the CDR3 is TGTGCCAGCAGTTTAGCGGGACGGATCTACGAGCAGTACTTC.

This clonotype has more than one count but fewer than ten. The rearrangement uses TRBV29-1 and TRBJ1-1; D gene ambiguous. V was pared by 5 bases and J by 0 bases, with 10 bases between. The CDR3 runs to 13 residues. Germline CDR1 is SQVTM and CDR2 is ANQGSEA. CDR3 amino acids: CSVMITLNTEAFF. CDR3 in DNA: TGCAGCGTTATGATAACTTTGAACACTGAAGCTTTCTTT. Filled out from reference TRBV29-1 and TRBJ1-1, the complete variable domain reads SAVISQKPSRDICQRGTSLTIQCQVDSQVTMMFWYRQQPGQSLTLIATANQGSEATYESGFVIDKFPISRPNLTFSTLTVSNMSPEDSSIYLCSVMITLNTEAFFGQGTRLTVV.